This T cell receptor beta chain came from a study of cytomegalovirus exposure and HLA in healthy donors. Germline CDR1 is KGHSH and CDR2 is LQKENI. This CDR3 contains 13 residues. The V end was cut by 6 bases, the J end by 1 base, with 10 bases between. The primer mix had 60 Vbeta and 13 Jbeta primers. Repertoires were generated with immunoSEQ multiplex PCR, while TCRdb's copy carries only in-frame clones and drops some. Of 120,000 to 150,000 clones listed, 65% to 90% are singletons. This receptor was obtained from a woman in her twenties or thirties in good health and CMV-seronegative. Sequenced input: PBMCs. The rearrangement links TRBV18 to TRBJ2-7, with unresolved D. The CDR3 region has the DNA TGTGCCAGCTCCCCCAGTATTTCCTACGAGCAGTACTTC. It encodes CASSPSISYEQYF.